This T cell receptor (beta chain) was sequenced in a study of blood T cell repertoires in COVID-19 (dated by TCRdb to 2020 to 2022). Study-wide context: Collaborator samples came from the United States, Italy and Spain and covered acute and convalescent phases of COVID-19. The prospective study material was composed of cDNA or gDNA derived from T cells, B-cell-depleted T cells, or PBMCs. Subjects who had been exposed to COVID-19, were actively infected with it, or had recovered from it provided the deeply sampled blood TCRbeta repertoires that made up the dataset. A freely available public database, intended as a resource for researchers studying the immune response to SARS-CoV-2, is where the repertoires were released. The samples were drawn from the first 160 participants of the ongoing ImmuneRACE study and from over a thousand subjects provided by 6 global collaborators. A de-identified subject ID, COVID-19 status, age in years and sex were almost always included in the sample metadata. HLA class I and class II types, where available, came from metadata supplied by the sample provider rather than from assay-based typing.

TCRbeta CDR3 regions were amplified from genomic DNA by means of the immunoSEQ Assay, a bias-controlled multiplex PCR. As for how the authors treated the data: Nucleated cell counts per sample were estimated from amplification of reference gene primers within the assay. Sequence reads were collapsed and filtered to measure the absolute abundance of every unique TCRbeta CDR3 rearrangement. For each sample, productive Simpson clonality was calculated as the square root of Simpson's diversity index over productive rearrangements. This is the immuneACCESS table as TCRdb keeps it, with only in-frame sequences that have V and J called. A part of the clones is gone; compared with another copy, unresolved V genes explain less than half, and the rest is unexplained. Clone size and the V and J calls come from that table; the DNA yielded D and trimming. For this sample there are 100,000 to 110,000 clones; 85% to 90% appear just once. Of the sample, around 13% is held by the ten largest clones.

At the junction V is shortened by 3 bases and J by 0 bases, with 17 bases in between. Including cysteine and phenylalanine, the CDR3 has 17 amino acids. The entry retains the CDR3 DNA only, 51 bases that are in frame from base 1. The germline V gene yields MGHRA for CDR1 and YSYEKL for CDR2. Turning to this clone: No cognate antigen has been identified for it. Within one base of it there is no much larger clone, and no base qualities were kept.

Findings and caveats that apply to the study as a whole: How much clinical and demographic metadata was included differed by source and by participant, and the metadata was provided uncurated.

Each collaborating institution followed its own protocols to collect whole blood in K2EDTA tubes. For TCRbeta analysis, collaborators shipped samples in one of three forms: frozen whole blood, isolated PBMCs, or DNA extracted from either of those sample types. Recombination connected TRBV4-1 to TRBJ1-1; the best D guess is TRBD1, with 6 bases matching. The TCR comes from a human donor in a cohort sampled during active COVID-19. The sample consisted of peripheral blood. The CDR3 in this case is CASSHQGQGIMNTEAFF. The DNA sequence is given as TGCGCCAGCAGCCATCAGGGTCAGGGGATTATGAACACTGAAGCTTTCTTT.